This is a list of T cell receptor beta chains from one sample in a study of blood T cell repertoires in COVID-19. Profiled with immunoSEQ multiplex PCR; TCRdb holds only in-frame clones, not every one. In the table there are tens of thousands of clones, about nine tenths of which are singletons. Sequenced material: peripheral blood. All receptors derive from a woman between 65 and 79 years old with acute or convalescent COVID-19. CDR3s leave out the opening cysteine and the closing phenylalanine or tryptophan.

V	J	CDR3
TRBV2	TRBJ2-3	ASSTTSGGPQSTDTQY
TRBV7-2	TRBJ2-5	ASSLAGRQETQY
TRBV27	TRBJ1-5	ASSEDSPNQPQH
TRBV7-9	TRBJ1-3	ASSLKGQVRSGNTIY
TRBV7-2	TRBJ1-3	ASSLLPGTTGNTIY
TRBV5-6	TRBJ1-1	ASSVGQLNTEAF
TRBV6-5	TRBJ2-5	AITPGVFLQETQY
TRBV27	TRBJ1-2	ASSSRDTSSRGYT
TRBV6-5	TRBJ1-1	ASRGGQVNTEAF
TRBV29-1	TRBJ1-3	SALTGPGNTIY
TRBV7-8	TRBJ1-2	ASSGRTGGLGYT
TRBV7-9	TRBJ2-2	ASSLTGTAKITGELF
TRBV7-2	TRBJ1-1	ASSLAPAGGGTEAF
TRBV7-8	TRBJ1-1	ASSFSGVHTEAF
TRBV7-2	TRBJ2-5	ASSLGGRGETQY
TRBV6-5	TRBJ2-3	ASNQVSGGSDTQY
TRBV15	TRBJ1-2	ATSRTPEGGYGYT
TRBV6-5	TRBJ1-5	ASRTTRGGNQPQH